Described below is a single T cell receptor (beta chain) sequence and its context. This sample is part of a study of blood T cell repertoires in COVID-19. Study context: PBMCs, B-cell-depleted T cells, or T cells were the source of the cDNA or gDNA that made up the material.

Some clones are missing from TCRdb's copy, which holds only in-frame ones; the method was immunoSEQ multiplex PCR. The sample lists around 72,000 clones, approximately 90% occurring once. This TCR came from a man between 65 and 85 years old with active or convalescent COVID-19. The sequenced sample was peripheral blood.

Here the CDR3 DNA reads TGCAGTGCTAGAGCAGGGACAAGTTCGTACTTC. Protein product: CSARAGTSSYF. The gene calls are TRBV20-1 and TRBJ2-7; possible D gene TRBD1, 6 bases. There are 11 residues in the CDR3. Germline-derived CDR1 and CDR2 are DFQATT and SNEGSKA (reference sequence). Trimming stripped 1 base from V and 12 bases from J, with 13 bases between.